The T cell receptor (beta chain) described here comes from a study of beta chain features in type 1 diabetes. The CDR3 covers 13 residues. V lost 2 bases, J lost 4 bases, and 0 bases stayed unmatched. Germline-derived CDR1 and CDR2 are SQVTM and ANQGSEA. Expressed TCRB transcripts were sequenced, since all the RNA that had been isolated was reverse transcribed. Clones were sequenced by immunoSEQ multiplex PCR, and TCRdb holds only the in-frame ones, with some missing. The table lists 680,000 or so clones, roughly 13% of them singletons. Broader study findings: A closer apparent resemblance between naive, central memory and Treg TCRB repertoires was seen in patients than in healthy donors. Moderate yet significant TCRB CDR3 shortening was seen in Type 1 diabetes patients in all four CD4+ subsets.

Populations obtained by sorting all exceeded 95% purity. This clone was seen only a few times. The antigen remains unidentified. The V gene is TRBV29-1, the J gene TRBJ2-3; 10 positions match TRBD2. Sequenced: naive CD4+ T cells from blood. The receptor's source is a man younger than 35 with type 1 diabetes. The CDR3 DNA reads as TGCAGCGTTGAACTAGCGGGGGCAGATACGCAGTATTTT. Residues: CSVELAGADTQYF.